The rows below give T cell receptor beta chains drawn from one sample of a study of shared clonotypes between healthy human individuals. The repertoire was sequenced with immunoSEQ multiplex PCR; TCRdb's copy has only in-frame clones and lacks some. The sample carries around 2.3 million clones, approximately 95% recorded once. Specimen: naive CD4+ T cells sorted from blood. The receptors were sampled from a man aged 18 to 30 in good health. CDR3s include the opening cysteine and the closing phenylalanine or tryptophan. D genes are given only for firm matches. Some rows mark clone size as missing; the rest say once, few, many or name a class of expanded clone.

.	.	TRBV10-3	TRBJ2-5	CAISESLALSVFQETQYF	TGTGCCATCAGTGAGTCTCTAGCTCTTTCGGTTTTTCAAGAGACCCAGTACTTC
.	TRBD2	TRBV10-3	TRBJ2-1	CAISDPRAGSYNEQFF	TGTGCCATCAGTGATCCTAGAGCGGGGTCCTACAATGAGCAGTTCTTC
.	.	TRBV30	TRBJ2-2	CAWSDGNRELFF	TGTGCCTGGAGTGACGGCAACAGGGAGCTGTTTTTT
.	.	TRBV25-1	TRBJ2-4	CARTGVPTKNIQYF	TGTGCCCGAACCGGGGTACCTACGAAAAACATTCAGTACTTC
.	TRBD1	TRBV5-4	TRBJ2-7	CASSNDRVLKQYF	TGTGCCAGCAGCAACGACAGGGTTTTAAAGCAGTACTTC
.	TRBD2	TRBV6-5	TRBJ2-3	CASSYSKLVGRNTQYF	TGTGCCAGCAGTTACTCGAAACTAGTCGGGAGGAATACGCAGTATTTT
.	TRBD1	TRBV7-3	TRBJ2-1	CASSPGQGSNEQFF	TGTGCCAGCAGCCCCGGACAGGGAAGTAATGAGCAGTTCTTC
few	TRBD2	TRBV19	TRBJ2-7	CASSMGLAGEQYF	TGTGCCAGTAGTATGGGACTAGCTGGGGAGCAGTACTTC
.	TRBD1	TRBV5-1	TRBJ1-4	CASSPGGQGTEKLFF	TGCGCCAGCAGCCCAGGGGGGCAGGGTACGGAAAAACTGTTTTTT
.	.	TRBV6-5	TRBJ1-4	CASSYLGATNEKLFF	TGTGCCAGCAGTTACCTCGGTGCAACTAATGAAAAACTGTTTTTT
.	TRBD1	TRBV5-1	TRBJ1-1	CASSKGGYVRNTEAFF	TGCGCCAGCAGCAAAGGGGGCTATGTAAGAAACACTGAAGCTTTCTTT
.	.	TRBV4-3	TRBJ2-1	CASSQDEGREQFF	TGCGCCAGCAGCCAAGATGAGGGACGGGAGCAGTTCTTC
.	.	TRBV6-5	TRBJ1-3	CASSYSIRASGNTIYF	TGTGCCAGCAGTTACTCGATCCGAGCATCTGGAAACACCATATATTTT
.	.	TRBV4-1	TRBJ1-5	CASSHAQGLNQPQHF	TGCGCCAGCAGCCATGCCCAAGGCCTCAATCAGCCCCAGCATTTT
.	.	TRBV6-5	TRBJ2-7	CASSKESSYEQYF	TGTGCCAGCAGTAAGGAGAGCTCCTACGAGCAGTACTTC
.	.	TRBV5-1	TRBJ1-6	CASSFRDGYSPLHF	TGCGCCAGCAGCTTTCGGGACGGCTATTCACCCCTCCACTTT
.	TRBD2	TRBV5-6	TRBJ2-7	CASSPPGLAGPSEQYF	TGTGCCAGCAGCCCACCGGGACTAGCGGGTCCATCCGAGCAGTACTTC
.	TRBD2	TRBV5-6	TRBJ2-2	CASSQRTSGSTGELFF	TGTGCCAGCAGCCAGAGGACTAGCGGGTCCACCGGGGAGCTGTTTTTT
.	.	TRBV2	TRBJ2-2	CASSRGRLNTGELFF	TGTGCCAGCAGTAGGGGCAGGTTGAACACCGGGGAGCTGTTTTTT
once	.	TRBV6-5	TRBJ2-1	CASSYGVGRGNEQFF	TGTGCCAGCAGTTACGGGGTCGGGAGAGGCAATGAGCAGTTCTTC
.	TRBD1	TRBV5-1	TRBJ2-3	CASSGVVQGATDTQYF	TGCGCCAGCAGCGGAGTCGTACAGGGGGCCACAGATACGCAGTATTTT
.	.	TRBV4-1	TRBJ2-2	CASSPWSGELFF	TGCGCCAGCAGCCCCTGGTCGGGGGAGCTGTTTTTT
.	.	TRBV7-2	TRBJ2-6	CASSLSGGSGANVLTF	TGTGCCAGCAGCTTATCCGGGGGCTCTGGGGCCAACGTCCTGACTTTC
.	.	TRBV15	TRBJ2-7	CATSRETGTYEQYF	TGTGCCACCAGCAGAGAAACAGGGACCTACGAGCAGTACTTC
once	.	TRBV6-5	TRBJ1-1	CASSRQGQAFF	TGTGCCAGCAGTCGGCAGGGGCAAGCTTTCTTT
.	.	TRBV10-2	TRBJ1-2	CASSDGTGNFYGYTF	TGCGCCAGCAGTGATGGTACCGGAAACTTCTATGGCTACACCTTC
.	.	TRBV7-9	TRBJ1-3	CASSLYGNTIYF	TGTGCCAGCAGCTTATATGGAAACACCATATATTTT
.	TRBD1	TRBV9	TRBJ1-5	CASSPQGGGNQPQHF	TGTGCCAGCAGCCCCCAAGGGGGCGGCAATCAGCCCCAGCATTTT
.	TRBD1	TRBV18	TRBJ1-1	CASSRDRDTEAFF	TGTGCCAGCTCACGGGACAGGGACACTGAAGCTTTCTTT
.	.	TRBV2	TRBJ1-1	CASSETLGEAFF	TGTGCCAGCAGTGAGACGCTAGGGGAGGCTTTCTTT
.	TRBD1	TRBV5-1	TRBJ2-7	CASSIGQGIYEQYF	TGCGCCAGCAGCATAGGACAGGGTATATACGAGCAGTACTTC
once	TRBD1	TRBV5-4	TRBJ2-3	CASRGQPVTDTQYF	TGTGCCAGCAGGGGACAGCCAGTAACAGATACGCAGTATTTT
.	.	TRBV6-1	TRBJ1-4	CASSEAFTGKLFF	TGTGCCAGCAGTGAAGCTTTCACGGGAAAACTGTTTTTT
.	.	TRBV6-5	TRBJ1-6	CASSRRGVDSPLHF	TGTGCCAGCAGTCGCAGGGGCGTAGATTCACCCCTCCACTTT
.	.	TRBV5-6	TRBJ2-7	CASSLAGGSFGEQYF	TGTGCCAGCAGCTTGGCCGGGGGCAGTTTTGGGGAGCAGTACTTC
.	.	TRBV27	TRBJ2-4	CASSEQGKLAKNIQYF	TGTGCCAGCAGTGAGCAGGGGAAGCTAGCCAAAAACATTCAGTACTTC
.	TRBD1	TRBV7-8	TRBJ1-1	CASLRDRGNTEAFF	TGTGCCAGCTTAAGAGACAGGGGGAACACTGAAGCTTTCTTT
.	.	TRBV7-2	TRBJ1-2	CASSLSGHPNYGYTF	TGTGCCAGCAGCTTAAGCGGCCATCCTAACTATGGCTACACCTTC
.	.	TRBV6-1	TRBJ1-1	CASSTSSGGNTEAFF	TGTGCCAGCAGCACTTCCAGCGGCGGGAACACTGAAGCTTTCTTT
.	.	TRBV10-3	TRBJ1-5	CAISVGGASNQPQHF	TGTGCCATCAGTGTCGGGGGGGCGAGCAATCAGCCCCAGCATTTT
.	.	TRBV7-3	TRBJ1-1	CASSLQENTEAFF	TGTGCCAGCAGCTTGCAGGAGAACACTGAAGCTTTCTTT
.	TRBD1	TRBV30	TRBJ1-2	CAWGLLQGAERYGYTF	TGTGCCTGGGGACTCCTACAGGGGGCAGAGAGGTATGGCTACACCTTC
.	.	TRBV27	TRBJ1-3	CASSGGGRRNTIYF	TGTGCCAGCAGTGGCGGGGGGCGAAGAAACACCATATATTTT
.	.	TRBV6-1	TRBJ1-5	CASSDYHYQPQHF	TGTGCCAGCAGTGATTATCACTATCAGCCCCAGCATTTT
.	TRBD1	TRBV7-2	TRBJ1-2	CASSLYRGYGYTF	TGTGCCAGCAGCTTATACAGGGGCTATGGCTACACCTTC